The clone carrying this TCR beta chain was seen a single time. The CDR3 is 11 amino acids. V lost 4 bases and J 5 bases, leaving 5 bases between the germline ends. Germline CDR1 is MNHEY and CDR2 is SVGAGI. Libraries were prepared by immunoSEQ multiplex PCR; TCRdb keeps only in-frame clonotypes and omits some of them. This table holds 150,000 to 200,000 clones, approximately 79% found once. This record belongs to a study of blood T cell repertoires in COVID-19. Background on the study: COVID-19 samples, acute and convalescent, were from the United States, Italy and Spain. PBMCs, B-cell-depleted T cells, or T cells were the source of the cDNA or gDNA that made up the material.

This study enrolled people aged 18 to 89 from roughly 24 US geographic areas. Assignment of participants to cohorts was predicated upon participant-reported clinical history. The receptor comes from a woman in her fifties or sixties with acute COVID-19. Sequenced material: PBMCs or T cells enriched from blood (not recorded which). The chain couples TRBV6-5 to TRBJ2-5; the D is unclear. The CDR3 loop is CASSSRETQYF. In nucleotides, the CDR3 is TGTGCCAGCAGTTCTCGGGAGACCCAGTACTTC.